This entry is about one T cell receptor beta chain. Its specificity is not known. The CDR3 length is 13 residues. Germline-derived CDR1 and CDR2 are SGHAT and FQNNGV. Trimming at V came to 4 bases and at J to 4 bases, leaving 3 bases not matched to a gene. The sample originates from a study of cytomegalovirus exposure and HLA in healthy donors. Study outcomes and limitations: Specificity of a few CMV-associated chains for CMV antigens was verified in vitro. In a later analysis, compared with equally common non-associated chains, HLA-associated beta chains were more expanded.

Vbeta (60) and Jbeta (13) primers were used in the PCR. The method was immunoSEQ multiplex PCR; TCRdb's version includes in-frame clones alone and lacks a portion of them. This table holds some 200,000 clones, roughly 87% found once. The chain joins TRBV11-2 to TRBJ2-5; 7 nucleotides align to TRBD1. This clonotype was obtained from a girl in the first two years of life in good health and CMV-seronegative. Sequenced sample: PBMCs. The CDR3 DNA sequence: TGTGCCAGCAGCTCGCAGGGGGTAGAGACCCAGTACTTC. As protein: CASSSQGVETQYF.